This T cell receptor beta chain was sequenced during a study of cytomegalovirus exposure and HLA in healthy donors. Study-wide results and limits: Some V segments, TRBV6-2 and TRBV6-3 among them, were indistinguishable and were therefore excluded.

The PCR ran on 60 Vbeta and 13 Jbeta primers. Repertoires were generated with immunoSEQ multiplex PCR, while TCRdb's copy carries only in-frame clones and drops some. The sample shows 140,000 or so clones, about 74% of them seen only once. Looked up from germline, CDR1 is SGHTA and CDR2 is FQGNSA. Trimming stripped 0 bases from V and 11 bases from J, with 19 bases between. This CDR3 contains 15 residues. On this clone: Its antigen is still unknown.

V gene TRBV7-2 combines with J gene TRBJ1-1; D is possibly TRBD1 (5 bases). Sequences were obtained from PBMCs. This clonotype was obtained from a man younger than 35 in good health and CMV-seropositive. In DNA form, the CDR3 reads TGTGCCAGCAGCTTAGCCCGGCAGGGCGGAGAGAATGCTTTCTTT. It encodes CASSLARQGGENAFF.